The 20 T cell receptor beta chains listed next were all sequenced from one sample in a study of blood T cells in healthy people across ages. Alongside a J-beta primer mix, a sample-barcoded 5' primer served in a second PCR lasting 7 to 11 cycles. One entry per CDR3 protein, called by TCRdb with MiXCR from the 5' RACE reads. The top ten hold approximately 18% of the sample, which has about 570,000 distinct CDR3 sequences, about 25% seen once. Sequenced: blood. Receptor source: a woman in her 70s in good health.

This clonotype showed up just a few times. The CDR3 DNA reads as TGTGCCAGCAGTCGGCTCCCTAAAACCTACGAGCAGTACTTC. It is translated as CASSRLPKTYEQYF. V is TRBV2 and J is TRBJ2-7; D remains ambiguous. The CDR3 is made up of 14 amino acids. Per germline, CDR1 SNHLY and CDR2 FYNNEI. V lost 5 bases, J lost 2 bases, and 13 bases lay in between.

The chain employs TRBV12-3 or TRBV12-4 and TRBJ2-5; 9 nucleotides match TRBD2. The CDR3 has 15 amino acids. J lost 4 bases, V lost 8 bases, and 11 bases had no gene match. The CDR3 DNA follows: TGTGCCAGCTGCCCCAGCGGGGGGCGTCGAGAGACCCAGTACTTC. It specifies CASCPSGGRRETQYF.

The rearrangement links TRBV20-1 to TRBJ2-7; D uncertain. The CDR3 consists of 12 residues. The V gene lost 3 bases and the J gene lost 4 bases, with 10 bases spanning the gap. Germline V gives CDR1 DFQATT, CDR2 SNEGSKA (reference sequence). This CDR3 is CSASTSLYEQYF. The CDR3 DNA follows: TGCAGTGCTAGCACCAGTTTATACGAGCAGTACTTC.

This chain links TRBV7-2 with TRBJ1-6, with D perhaps TRBD1 (5 bases). V lost 8 bases, J lost 4 bases, and 12 bases lay in between. The CDR3 is 14 amino acids. Germline-derived CDR1 and CDR2 are SGHTA and FQGNSA. CDR3 sequence (DNA): TGTGCCAGCGGGGGAGTCAATTATAATTCACCCCTCCACTTT. This translates into CASGGVNYNSPLHF. Full variable domain (remainder filled in from reference TRBV7-2 and TRBJ1-6): GAGVSQSPSNKVTEKGKDVELRCDPISGHTALYWYRQSLGQGLEFLIYFQGNSAPDKSGLPSDRFSAERTGGSVSTLTIQRTQQEDSAVYLCASGGVNYNSPLHFGNGTRLTVT.

The chain joins TRBV29-1 to TRBJ1-2; D gene unclear. CDR3 size: 12 residues. V lost 1 base, J lost 4 bases, and 7 bases lay in between. The germline V gene has CDR1 SQVTM and CDR2 ANQGSEA. The CDR3: CSVEGKPYGYTF. Here the CDR3 DNA reads TGCAGCGTTGAAGGAAAACCCTATGGCTACACCTTC.

In this sample, this clonotype turned up a few times. The V call is TRBV6-2 or TRBV6-3, the J call TRBJ1-6; unclear D gene. There are 14 residues in the CDR3. V was pared by 6 bases and J by 6 bases, with 12 bases between. Germline CDR1 and CDR2: MNHEY and SVGEGT. The CDR3 protein is CASSLGSGNSPLHF. In DNA, the CDR3 is TGTGCCAGCAGCCTAGGAAGCGGTAATTCACCCCTCCACTTT.

This clonotype was counted between two and nine times. In DNA, the CDR3 is TGTGCCAGCAGCTCCATAGGGGACACCGGGGAGCTGTTTTTT. Translation: CASSSIGDTGELFF. The gene calls are TRBV7-9 and TRBJ2-2; a weak D match, TRBD1 (5 bases). Deletions cut 4 bases from V and 3 bases from J, with 9 bases between. This CDR3 spans 14 amino acids. Germline CDR1 reads SEHNR; CDR2 reads FQNEAQ (reference sequence).

This clonotype was seen more than once but under ten times. The genes are TRBV5-1 and TRBJ2-1; TRBD2 matches 8 bases. Per germline, CDR1 SGHRS and CDR2 YFSETQ. V lost 1 base and J lost 4; bases outside the gene matches: 4. The CDR3 sequence is 15 residues long. The CDR3 coding sequence is TGCGCCAGCAGCTTGTACGGGGGGGGTTACAATGAGCAGTTCTTC. Amino acid sequence: CASSLYGGGYNEQFF.

This clonotype was picked up a small number of times. The gene calls are TRBV6-7 and TRBJ1-6; a possible D gene is TRBD1 (6 bases). TRBV6-7 has ORF status, its function being uncertain. The V and J ends lost 3 bases and 12 bases respectively, with 12 bases between them. The CDR3 runs 13 residues. For the CDR3, the DNA is TGTGCCAGCAGTTATAAACCAGGGGAACCCCTCCACTTT. This gives the protein CASSYKPGEPLHF.

The V gene is TRBV6-1, the J gene TRBJ1-4, with 7 bases identical to TRBD1. Germline-derived CDR1 and CDR2 are MNHNS and SASEGT. Trimming at V came to 4 bases and at J to 0 bases, leaving 2 bases not matched to a gene. This CDR3 is 15 amino acids long. The CDR3 region is CASSGTGATNEKLFF. The CDR3 bases are TGTGCCAGCAGTGGAACAGGGGCAACTAATGAAAAACTGTTTTTT.

This clonotype came up a few times. The V and J genes are TRBV7-2 and TRBJ2-3, with 8 bases fitting TRBD2. Unmatched junction bases numbered 9, after V lost 1 base and J lost 6 bases. The CDR3 contains 16 residues. Germline CDR1 SGHTA, CDR2 FQGNSA. Written as DNA, the CDR3 is TGTGCCAGCAGCTTAGGGACCGGGGGGGCCAGGGATACGCAGTATTTT. It encodes CASSLGTGGARDTQYF.

The V and J genes are TRBV19 and TRBJ1-4, with TRBD1 identical over 9 bases. In germline, CDR1 is LNHDA, CDR2 SQIVND (reference sequence). The junction had 2 bases not matched to a gene; V was cut back by 7 bases and J by 2 bases. The CDR3 totals 14 residues. This CDR3 is CASTTGGTNEKLFF. The CDR3 DNA follows: TGTGCCAGTACCACAGGGGGCACTAATGAAAAACTGTTTTTT. Complete variable domain (other parts from reference TRBV19 and TRBJ1-4): DGGITQSPKYLFRKEGQNVTLSCEQNLNHDAMYWYRQDPGQGLRLIYYSQIVNDFQKGDIAEGYSVSREKKESFPLTVTSAQKNPTAFYLCASTTGGTNEKLFFGSGTQLSVL.

The genes are TRBV18 and TRBJ2-3; unclear D gene. V lost 0 bases and J 1 base, leaving 5 bases between the germline ends. This CDR3 contains 14 residues. The V gene's germline CDR1 is KGHSH and CDR2 LQKENI. The CDR3 sequence is CASSPPAGTDTQYF. The CDR3 nucleotides are TGTGCCAGCTCACCACCGGCAGGCACAGATACGCAGTATTTT. The full variable domain, rest sourced from reference TRBV18 and TRBJ2-3, is NAGVMQNPRHLVRRRGQEARLRCSPMKGHSHVYWYRQLPEEGLKFMVYLQKENIIDESGMPKERFSAEFPKEGPSILRIQQVVRGDSAAYFCASSPPAGTDTQYFGPGTRLTVL.

This clonotype has only a few counts. The chain recombines TRBV7-2 with TRBJ1-2; D not certain. There are 14 residues in the CDR3. Per germline, CDR1 SGHTA and CDR2 FQGNSA. The V and J ends lost 5 bases and 4 bases respectively, with 14 bases between them. CDR3 DNA: TGTGCCAGCAGCACGGCCCCCCTCCTCTATGGCTACACCTTC. This sequence encodes CASSTAPLLYGYTF.

Points on this clonotype: The junction does not match germline at one end; this may be a read error. The chain's CDR3 is CASSLVTIQETQYF. The CDR3, as DNA: TGTGCTAGCAGCTTAGTAACTATCCAAGAGACCCAGTACTTC. The gene calls are TRBV7-7 and TRBJ2-5, with D hard to call. The CDR3 contains 14 residues. Germline assignment: CDR1 SSHAT and CDR2 FNYEAQ (reference sequence). Supplemented by reference TRBV7-7 and TRBJ2-5, the full variable domain reads GAGVSQSPRYKVTKRGQDVTLRCDPISSHATLYWYQQALGQGPEFLTYFNYEAQPDKSGLPSDRFSAERPEGSISTLTIQRTEQRDSAMYRCASSLVTIQETQYFGPGTRLLVL.

This clonotype came up a few times. The chain joins TRBV20-1 to TRBJ2-3, with a possible D match to TRBD1 (6 bases). The germline CDR1 and CDR2 sequences are DFQATT and SNEGSKA (reference sequence). Between the trimmed V and J ends, which lost 6 bases and 0 bases, there was a span of 16 bases. CDR3 size: 15 residues. The CDR3 region is CSAPDSTGSTDTQYF. CDR3 in DNA: TGCAGTGCCCCGGACTCGACAGGAAGCACAGATACGCAGTATTTT.

A few counts support this clonotype. The chain has TRBV19 and TRBJ2-3; maybe TRBD1 (6 bases). The V and J ends lost 0 bases and 3 bases respectively, with 7 bases between them. Germline loops: CDR1 LNHDA, CDR2 SQIVND (reference sequence). CDR3 length equals 14 residues. The CDR3 loop reads CASSIDTGTDTQYF. The CDR3 DNA reads TGTGCCAGTAGTATAGACACAGGGACAGATACGCAGTATTTT.

This clonotype showed up just a few times. V and J are TRBV29-1 and TRBJ2-5, with 7 positions matching TRBD2. CDR1 SQVTM and CDR2 ANQGSEA come from the germline V gene. The ends lost 4 bases at V and 5 bases at J; junction bases unmatched: 4. This CDR3 comprises 12 residues. In DNA, the CDR3 is TGCAGCGTTGGGACTAGAGGCGAGACCCAGTACTTC. Its protein is CSVGTRGETQYF.

The CDR3 reads CASSLSDQQFF. Written as DNA, the CDR3 is TGCGCCAGCAGCCTTAGCGACCAGCAGTTCTTC. The rearrangement joins TRBV5-1 to TRBJ2-1; D perhaps matches TRBD2 (5 bases). V was pared by 4 bases and J by 11 bases, with 10 bases between. This CDR3 comprises 11 residues. Germline CDR1 is SGHRS and CDR2 is YFSETQ.

The chain has TRBV7-3 and TRBJ2-7; D call uncertain. CDR1 is SGHTA and CDR2 is FQGTGA in the germline V gene. CDR3 length: 13 amino acids. Trimming removed 5 bases at V and 4 bases at J, with 12 bases between. The CDR3 is CASSPSGQYEQYF. DNA of the CDR3: TGTGCCAGCAGCCCCTCGGGCCAGTACGAGCAGTACTTC.